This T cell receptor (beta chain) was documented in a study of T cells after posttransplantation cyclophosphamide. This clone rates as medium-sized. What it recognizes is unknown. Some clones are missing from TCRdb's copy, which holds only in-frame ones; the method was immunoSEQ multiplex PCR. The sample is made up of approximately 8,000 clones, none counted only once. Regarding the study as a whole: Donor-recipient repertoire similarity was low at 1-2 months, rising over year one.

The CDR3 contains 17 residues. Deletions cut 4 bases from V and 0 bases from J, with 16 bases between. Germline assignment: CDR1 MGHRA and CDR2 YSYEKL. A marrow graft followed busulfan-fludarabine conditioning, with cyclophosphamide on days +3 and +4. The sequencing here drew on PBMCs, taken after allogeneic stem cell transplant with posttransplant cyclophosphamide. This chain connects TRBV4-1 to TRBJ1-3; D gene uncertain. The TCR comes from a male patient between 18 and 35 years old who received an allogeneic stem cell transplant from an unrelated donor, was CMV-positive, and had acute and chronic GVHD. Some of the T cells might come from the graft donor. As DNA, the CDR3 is TGCGCCAGCAGCCCTGTTGGAGGCGGCCGCTCTGGAAACACCATATATTTT. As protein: CASSPVGGGRSGNTIYF.